Sequencing of this T cell receptor beta chain was carried out in a study of breast tumors, draining lymph nodes, adjacent tissues listed by TCRdb under 2016. In the study overall: Breast cancer patients provided tumor, adjacent nontumor tissue and axillary lymph nodes, and the study compared the TCR beta repertoires across these three sources. In human breast cancer, the study set out to assess how tumor, surrounding tissue and draining lymph node repertoires relate to one another and whether T cells might be exchanged between them. General findings and caveats noted by the study authors: T-cell repertoire diversity in tumors was found to be lower than in lymph nodes but higher than in nontumor tissue, and preferential V and J gene usage was observed. The conclusion that tumor T cells originate in lymph nodes was framed as consistent with a hypothesis rather than directly demonstrated. The similarity between tumor and nontumor tissue repertoires was significantly greater in luminal-like breast cancer than in basal-like breast cancer. The data were judged consistent with most tumor T cells deriving from the lymph node and then expanding within tumor tissue.

The CDR3 spans 13 residues, from the cysteine through the phenylalanine. The sequence is cut down to CDR3 DNA, 39 bases in frame from base 1. The V and J ends are trimmed by 5 bases and 0 bases, leaving 5 bases between them. CDR1 and CDR2, per the germline V gene, are SGHTA and FQGNSA. The lymph node samples were taken from the axillary draining lymph nodes of breast cancer patients. Sequencing instrument: Illumina HiSeq 2000. Multiplex PCR amplification was used to build the TCR beta chain libraries. The amplified TCR beta chain products were analyzed by high-throughput sequencing. The public sequencing data were trimmed at Q25 with fastp and processed into clonotypes with MiXCR by TCRdb, which kept only in-frame beta chains. Each entry is one CDR3 protein sequence, shown with its most common DNA and genes. The sample contains roughly 80,000 distinct CDR3 sequences, roughly 20% of them found a single time. The ten largest clones represent approximately 2.5% of the sample.

This clonotype was seen repeatedly, ten times or more. Its antigen is currently not known. The input lacks base qualities; no much larger clone sits a single base away. The sequenced sample consisted of axillary lymph node tissue. The rearrangement combines TRBV7-2 with TRBJ1-5, with the D segment identity uncertain. The sequence came from a female donor with breast cancer. Some clones in this sample may be carry-over from other donors' samples. For the CDR3, the sequence is CASSIDSNQPQHF. The DNA sequence is given as TGTGCCAGCAGCATAGATAGCAATCAGCCCCAGCATTTT. This CDR3, with the reference TRBV7-2 and TRBJ1-5 proteins standing in past its ends, gives the full variable domain GAGVSQSPSNKVTEKGKDVELRCDPISGHTALYWYRQSLGQGLEFLIYFQGNSAPDKSGLPSDRFSAERTGGSVSTLTIQRTQQEDSAVYLCASSIDSNQPQHFGDGTRLSIL.